The next 27 T cell receptor beta chains were all read from a single sample in a study of human T cells and chemical hapten exposure. In TCRdb, the RACE reads were re-called with MiXCR into one record per CDR3 protein. The sample lists 270,000 or so distinct CDR3 sequences, almost 8% seen once, with more than 0.95% in the top ten. Time point noted: pre-sensitization, week 0. Treatment described: therapeutic diphenylcyclopropenone sensitization with weekly scalp DPC. The sequenced sample was whole blood, obtained in connection with sensitization to the hapten diphenylcyclopropenone (DPC). The source of these receptors is a man between 18 and 35 years old with alopecia areata. Some clones in this sample may be carry-over from other donors' samples.

This clonotype showed up many times. The genes are TRBV27 and TRBJ1-3, with a tentative D call TRBD1 (5 bases). The germline CDR1 and CDR2 sequences are MNHEY and SMNVEV (reference sequence). V lost 2 bases, J lost 0 bases, and 17 bases lay in between. The CDR3 is 18 amino acids. This CDR3 reads CASSLKWGSSGSGNTIYF. The CDR3 coding sequence is TGTGCCAGCAGTTTAAAGTGGGGCAGCTCGGGCTCTGGAAACACCATATATTTT.

The table lists this clonotype with many counts. The gene calls are TRBV19 and TRBJ1-5; D possibly corresponds to TRBD1 (6 bases). V was shortened by 3 bases and J by 7 bases, with 10 bases between the two germline ends. This CDR3 region has 13 residues. CDR1 is LNHDA, CDR2 SQIVND, per germline (reference sequence). The CDR3 here is CASSIGGAQPQHF. The DNA of the CDR3 is TGTGCCAGTAGTATCGGGGGGGCCCAGCCCCAGCATTTT. The variable domain in full, with the rest retrieved from reference TRBV19 and TRBJ1-5, is DGGITQSPKYLFRKEGQNVTLSCEQNLNHDAMYWYRQDPGQGLRLIYYSQIVNDFQKGDIAEGYSVSREKKESFPLTVTSAQKNPTAFYLCASSIGGAQPQHFGDGTRLSIL.

The chain couples TRBV29-1 to TRBJ2-3, with TRBD1 matching 10 bases. The CDR3 length is 14 residues. The V and J ends lost 7 bases and 2 bases, in that order; junction bases with no gene match: 6. The V gene's germline CDR1 is SQVTM and CDR2 ANQGSEA. The CDR3 region has the DNA TGCAGCGGCGACAGGGGGCATGACACAGATACGCAGTATTTT. Amino acids: CSGDRGHDTDTQYF.

The chain joins TRBV4-3 to TRBJ1-1, with no clear D. The CDR3 is made up of 15 amino acids. CDR1 is LGHNA, CDR2 YSLEER, per germline. V lost 0 bases and J lost 2, with 10 bases in between. The CDR3 reads CASSQDTATNTEAFF. The CDR3 DNA reads as TGCGCCAGCAGCCAAGATACAGCGACTAACACTGAAGCTTTCTTT.

The CDR3 sequence is CSARPGTAPPNQPQHF. CDR3 bases: TGCAGTGCTAGACCTGGGACAGCGCCTCCAAATCAGCCCCAGCATTTT. This chain uses TRBV20-1 with TRBJ1-5; 7 bases are shared with TRBD1. In germline, CDR1 is DFQATT, CDR2 SNEGSKA (reference sequence). V trimming: 2 bases; J trimming: 4 bases; junction bases outside the gene matches: 11. The length of the CDR3 is 16 residues.

The chain joins TRBV20-1 to TRBJ2-4, with 15 bases fitting TRBD2. V shed 5 bases, J shed 3 bases, and the junction held 8 bases outside the gene matches. The CDR3 has 17 amino acids. Germline loops: CDR1 DFQATT, CDR2 SNEGSKA (reference sequence). This CDR3 reads CSALPGLAGGIKNIQYF. The CDR3 region has the DNA TGCAGTGCTCTTCCGGGACTAGCGGGGGGCATCAAAAACATTCAGTACTTC.

This clonotype has at least ten counts. The chain employs TRBV7-9 and TRBJ1-1, with a weak D call TRBD1 (5 bases). Germline CDR1 reads SEHNR; CDR2 reads FQNEAQ (reference sequence). This CDR3 comprises 11 residues. Trimming left V 5 bases short and J 8 bases short, with 9 bases between. The CDR3 is CASSRDREAFF. The CDR3 nucleotides are TGTGCCAGCAGCCGCGACAGAGAAGCTTTCTTT.

This clonotype was counted a few times. This chain connects TRBV24-1 to TRBJ2-1; D may match TRBD1 or TRBD2 (5 bases each). With 3 bases removed from V and 2 bases from J, the gap between germline ends came to 19 bases. The V gene's germline CDR1 is KGHDR and CDR2 SFDVKD. CDR3 length: 18 residues. CDR3 loop: CATSDGSWGSLTYNEQFF. In nucleotides, the CDR3 is TGTGCCACCAGTGATGGATCATGGGGGTCGCTTACCTACAATGAGCAGTTCTTC.

The gene calls are TRBV12-3 or TRBV12-4 and TRBJ1-4; D is uncertain. The germline V and J ends were trimmed by 1 base and 8 bases, with 8 bases remaining between them. There are 13 residues in the CDR3. CDR3 coding DNA: TGTGCCAGCAGTTTAGGGCAGCGGGAAAAACTGTTTTTT. Translating gives CASSLGQREKLFF.

This clonotype was picked up many times. The chain recombines TRBV5-1 with TRBJ2-7; no firm D call. The CDR3 has 15 amino acids. V was trimmed by 4 bases and J by 2 bases, leaving 16 bases between them. CDR1 is SGHRS, CDR2 YFSETQ, per germline. CDR3 DNA sequence: TGCGCCAGCAGCCCGCTTATGGCTATCGCCTACGAGCAGTACTTC. Its protein is CASSPLMAIAYEQYF.

This clonotype has only a few counts. V is TRBV4-3 and J is TRBJ1-6; D is perhaps TRBD1 (5 bases). The CDR3 loop spans 16 amino acids. Deletions cut 1 base from V and 6 bases from J, with 13 bases between. Germline V gene sequence: CDR1 LGHNA, CDR2 YSLEER. DNA for the CDR3: TGCGCCAGCAGCCAAGCCCCAAGCGGGGGTAATTCACCCCTCCACTTT. Amino acids: CASSQAPSGGNSPLHF.

This clonotype has ten or more counts. The chain uses TRBV10-3 and TRBJ2-1, with D perhaps TRBD1 (6 bases). The germline V gene encodes CDR1 ENHRY and CDR2 SYGVKD. The CDR3 runs 17 residues. V was pared by 3 bases and J by 0 bases, with 15 bases between. In DNA form, the CDR3 reads TGTGCCATCAGTGATGGGCCCGGACAGACCTCCTACAATGAGCAGTTCTTC. Translated: CAISDGPGQTSYNEQFF.

The V call is TRBV7-9, the J call TRBJ1-5; D may be TRBD1 (5 bases). V lost 5 bases and J lost 3, with 17 bases in between. In germline, CDR1 is SEHNR, CDR2 FQNEAQ (reference sequence). There are 16 residues in the CDR3. CDR3 protein: CASSMGGQGANQPQHF. In nucleotides, the CDR3 is TGTGCCAGCAGCATGGGAGGCCAGGGTGCCAATCAGCCCCAGCATTTT.

This clonotype was detected only a few times. This rearrangement joins TRBV20-1 to TRBJ2-1; unclear D gene. This CDR3 is 15 amino acids long. Germline V gives CDR1 DFQATT, CDR2 SNEGSKA (reference sequence). V lost 5 bases to trimming and J lost 1 base, with 15 bases between them. DNA for the CDR3: TGCAGTGCTCCCCCTTTTGGGGAATCCTACAATGAGCAGTTCTTC. Amino acid sequence: CSAPPFGESYNEQFF.

This clonotype appeared many times. V and J are TRBV2 and TRBJ2-4; D tentatively fits TRBD1 or TRBD2 (5 bases each). CDR1 and CDR2 from the germline V gene are SNHLY and FYNNEI. This CDR3 comprises 13 residues. Between the trimmed V and J ends, which lost 0 bases and 9 bases, there was a span of 9 bases. The CDR3 nucleotides read TGTGCCAGCAGTGAAGCGGGGGTCGGCATTCAGTACTTC. This gives the protein CASSEAGVGIQYF.

This chain uses TRBV4-3 with TRBJ2-3, with D perhaps matching TRBD2 (6 bases). Germline V gene lookup returns CDR1 LGHNA and CDR2 YSLEER. The germline V and J ends were trimmed by 4 bases and 2 bases, with 10 bases remaining between them. The CDR3 is 14 residues long. CDR3 in DNA: TGCGCCAGCAGCCTAGGGACTGTCACAGATACGCAGTATTTT. It yields the protein CASSLGTVTDTQYF.

In this sample, this clonotype turned up many times. The chain is built from TRBV6-2 or TRBV6-3 and TRBJ2-5, with 7 bases that match TRBD1. The CDR3 spans 15 residues. The V gene end was trimmed by 5 bases and the J gene end by 1 base; junction bases not matched to a gene: 7. CDR1 and CDR2 (germline): MNHEY, SVGEGT. The CDR3 DNA follows: TGTGCCAGCAGTCCCCGGGACAGAGTCCAAGAGACCCAGTACTTC. This translates into CASSPRDRVQETQYF.

The CDR3 is CASSKGWPENTEAFF. CDR3 bases: TGTGCCAGCAGCAAGGGGTGGCCAGAGAACACTGAAGCTTTCTTT. The J gene is TRBJ1-1, the V gene TRBV21-1. TRBV21-1 is annotated as a pseudogene. The CDR3 has 15 amino acids.

The rearrangement uses TRBV7-2 and TRBJ2-5, with 8 bases matching TRBD1. J was trimmed by 3 bases and V by 3 bases; bases with no gene match: 3. The CDR3 covers 14 residues. Germline CDR1 is SGHTA and CDR2 is FQGNSA. In DNA, the CDR3 is TGTGCCAGCAGCTTCCCGACAGGGGAAGAGACCCAGTACTTC. This gives the protein CASSFPTGEETQYF.

There are a few counts of this clonotype. The chain links TRBV5-6 to TRBJ2-2; D not resolved. V shed 3 bases and J shed 12 bases, with 18 bases lying between them. The length of the CDR3 is 14 residues. Germline V gene data show CDR1 as SGHDT and CDR2 as YYEEEE. The CDR3 sequence is CASSSIIGTVQLFF. In nucleotides, the CDR3 is TGTGCCAGCAGCTCCATCATCGGTACCGTACAGCTGTTTTTT.

Only a few counts were recorded for this clonotype. The rearrangement links TRBV11-2 to TRBJ2-3; D is tentatively TRBD1 or TRBD2 (5 bases each). Between the trimmed V and J ends, which lost 2 bases and 0 bases, there was a span of 15 bases. The CDR3 has 17 residues. The V gene's germline CDR1 is SGHAT and CDR2 FQNNGV. The CDR3 sequence is CASSLNPGRTSTDTQYF. CDR3 sequence (DNA): TGTGCCAGCAGCTTAAACCCGGGGCGGACTAGCACAGATACGCAGTATTTT.

This chain links TRBV2 with TRBJ1-2; tentative D call: TRBD1 (6 bases). Germline V lookup: CDR1 SNHLY, CDR2 FYNNEI. The germline V and J ends were trimmed by 2 bases and 12 bases, with 16 bases remaining between them. CDR3 size: 13 residues. The CDR3, as DNA: TGTGCCAGCAGTGAAACAGGGCGGATCGTCCACACCTTC. Translation: CASSETGRIVHTF.

This chain joins TRBV4-3 and TRBJ2-3; D unresolved. The CDR3 is 14 amino acids. Germline values: CDR1 LGHNA, CDR2 YSLEER. V was clipped by 2 bases and J by 5 bases, with 11 bases between them. The CDR3 sequence is CASSQTLPVDTQYF. The CDR3 nucleotides are TGCGCCAGCAGCCAAACCCTACCCGTAGATACGCAGTATTTT.

This clonotype was observed at least ten times. The genes are TRBV6-2 or TRBV6-3 and TRBJ2-3; D is unresolved. Germline CDR1 MNHEY, CDR2 SVGEGT. With 0 bases removed from V and 5 bases from J, the gap between germline ends came to 6 bases. The CDR3 sequence is 13 residues long. CDR3: CASSYSWEDTQYF. Written as DNA, the CDR3 is TGTGCCAGCAGTTACTCCTGGGAAGATACGCAGTATTTT.

This clonotype was observed a few times. The chain joins TRBV11-2 to TRBJ2-1; 9 positions match TRBD1. Germline trimming cut 0 bases from V and 4 bases from J; bases unmatched to any gene: 4. The CDR3 has 16 residues. Germline V gene sequence: CDR1 SGHAT, CDR2 FQNNGV. In DNA form, the CDR3 reads TGTGCCAGCAGCTTAGAGGACAGGGGAGTATACAATGAGCAGTTCTTC. Translated, it gives CASSLEDRGVYNEQFF.

This clonotype was observed many times. The V and J genes are TRBV10-3 and TRBJ2-2; a possible D gene is TRBD2 (7 bases). Germline V gives CDR1 ENHRY, CDR2 SYGVKD. The CDR3 spans 17 residues. Trimming took 3 bases from V and 4 from J, leaving 18 bases between them. DNA of the CDR3: TGTGCCATCAGTGAAGGGGGGGCCCTTTCGGGCACCGGGGAGCTGTTTTTT. Translating it yields CAISEGGALSGTGELFF.

The rearrangement joins TRBV6-2 or TRBV6-3 to TRBJ1-1; D remains ambiguous. Germline loops: CDR1 MNHEY, CDR2 SVGEGT. Trimming cost V 7 bases and J 2 bases, with 32 bases left between them. The CDR3 extends over 20 amino acids. The CDR3 here is CASIEPRIVGKQASNTEAFF. DNA for the CDR3: TGTGCCAGCATCGAACCCAGGATCGTGGGGAAGCAAGCAAGTAACACTGAAGCTTTCTTT.